The 3 T cell receptor beta chains in this list originate from one sample, sequenced in a study of T cell repertoires in cytomegalovirus infection (dated by TCRdb to the late 2010s). Instrument on record: Illumina HiSeq 1500. TCRdb reprocessing: public reads trimmed at Q25 with fastp, clones called with MiXCR, in-frame beta chains kept. CDR3 protein sequences are deduplicated, and each keeps its most common genes and DNA. This sample gives 100,000 to 150,000 distinct CDR3 sequences in total; 8% to 9% of them show up just once. The ten largest clones capture roughly a tenth of the sample. Sequenced input: PBMCs. The receptors shown here come from a human donor in good health (CMV status not recorded). Some clones in this sample may be carry-over from other donors' samples.

The sample holds many counts of this clonotype. This rearrangement joins TRBV4-1 to TRBJ1-5, with TRBD1 identical over 10 bases. V dropped 4 bases and J dropped 7; count of bases not matched to a gene: 4. This CDR3 is built from 14 residues. Germline V lookup: CDR1 MGHRA, CDR2 YSYEKL. The CDR3 loop is CASSPRQGAQPQHF. As DNA, the CDR3 is TGCGCCAGCAGCCCGCGACAGGGGGCCCAGCCCCAGCATTTT.

There are many counts of this clonotype. J is TRBJ1-1 and V is TRBV2; D not certain. This CDR3 region has 15 residues. The V end lost 8 bases, the J end lost 0 bases, and 16 bases lay between the germline ends. Germline CDR1 and CDR2: SNHLY and FYNNEI. The CDR3 region is CASCPTVMLNTEAFF. In DNA form, the CDR3 reads TGTGCCAGCTGTCCCACGGTCATGTTGAACACTGAAGCTTTCTTT.

Many counts were recorded for this clonotype. The chain combines TRBV25-1 with TRBJ2-1; D may be TRBD2 (6 bases). Germline CDR1 is MGHDK and CDR2 is SYGVNS. The CDR3 is made up of 14 amino acids. V lost 2 bases to trimming and J lost 4 bases, with 9 bases between them. This CDR3 is CASSEKGRYNEQFF. As DNA, the CDR3 is TGTGCCAGCAGTGAAAAGGGGAGGTACAATGAGCAGTTCTTC.